This is a list of T cell receptor beta chains from one sample in a study. TCRdb reprocessed the 5' RACE reads with MiXCR, giving one entry per CDR3 protein. The sample lists tens of thousands of distinct CDR3 sequences; 25% to 30% were seen once. Sequenced material: naive CD4+ T cells sorted from blood. These receptors were taken from a female donor with breast cancer. CDR3s include the opening cysteine and the closing phenylalanine or tryptophan. The order of the fields is clone size, J gene, V gene, D gene, CDR3 length, CDR3 DNA, CDR3 protein. D genes are given only for firm matches. Clone sizes are given selectively: once, few, many, or a class where the clone is expanded.

many,TRBJ2-7,TRBV27,.,15,TGTGCCAGCAGAACCGACCGGGGCGAGACCTACGAGCAGTACTTC,CASRTDRGETYEQYF
.,TRBJ2-7,TRBV4-2,TRBD2,15,TGTGCCAGCAGCCAAACTAGCGTAAACACCTACGAGCAGTACTTC,CASSQTSVNTYEQYF
few,TRBJ2-5,TRBV5-4,.,14,TGTGCCAGCAGCTCCGGGACACACCAAGAGACCCAGTACTTC,CASSSGTHQETQYF
.,TRBJ2-1,TRBV9,.,15,TGTGCCAGCAGCGCCCGACAGCGAGGGGACAATGAGCAGTTCTTC,CASSARQRGDNEQFF
.,TRBJ2-5,TRBV3-1,.,13,TGTGCCAGCACCACGACTAGTCGGGAGACCCAGTACTTC,CASTTTSRETQYF
.,TRBJ2-1,TRBV20-1,TRBD1,17,TGCAGTGCTAGAGATGTCGGGACAGGTAGCTCCTACAATGAGCAGTTCTTC,CSARDVGTGSSYNEQFF
once,TRBJ2-1,TRBV27,.,16,.,CASSFFGSGSYNERFF
.,TRBJ2-3,TRBV18,.,16,TGTGCCAGCTCACCACCCGGGGGGCACCACACAGATACGCAGTATTTT,CASSPPGGHHTDTQYF
few,TRBJ1-2,TRBV5-1,TRBD1,15,TGCGCCAGCAGCGGAGGGATCGACAGGGGGCATGGCTACACCTTC,CASSGGIDRGHGYTF
few,TRBJ2-1,TRBV7-2,TRBD2,13,TGTGCCAGCAGCCCCACCTTAGCGGGAGGGGTGTTCTTC,CASSPTLAGGVFF
.,TRBJ1-3,TRBV12-3/TRBV12-4,.,12,TGTGCCAGCAGTATATTTGGAAACACCATATATTTT,CASSIFGNTIYF
few,TRBJ2-2,TRBV9,.,13,TGTGCCAGCAGCTTCGGGGGCACCGGGGAGCTGTTTTTT,CASSFGGTGELFF
few,TRBJ2-7,TRBV7-3,.,15,TGTGCCAGCAGCTTTGGTGTAGGCCTCTCCTACGAGCAGTACTTC,CASSFGVGLSYEQYF
.,TRBJ1-6,TRBV7-3,.,15,TGTGCCAGCAGCTTAAGTGGGGTGGACAATTCACCCCTCCACTTT,CASSLSGVDNSPLHF
few,TRBJ2-7,TRBV20-1,.,12,TGCAGTGCTAGAACAAGAGTCACCGAGCAGTACTTC,CSARTRVTEQYF
.,TRBJ2-1,TRBV20-1,TRBD2,15,TGCAGTGCTATCCCCTTGACTAGCGGGCACAATGAGCAGTTCTTC,CSAIPLTSGHNEQFF
once,TRBJ2-1,TRBV28,TRBD1,15,TGTGCCAGCAGTTTATGGGGACAGGGGACCAATGAGCAGTTCTTC,CASSLWGQGTNEQFF
.,TRBJ1-1,TRBV6-2/TRBV6-3,.,13,TGTGCCAGCAGTTTTGTTTCGAGCACTGAAGCTTTCTTT,CASSFVSSTEAFF
.,TRBJ1-2,TRBV6-6,.,16,TGTGCCAGCAGTCCCAGGAAGGTAGCTGCCGAATATGGCTACACCTTC,CASSPRKVAAEYGYTF
.,TRBJ1-6,TRBV6-1,.,14,TGTGCCAGCAGCTCGACGTGGTATAATTCACCCCTCCACTTT,CASSSTWYNSPLHF
.,TRBJ1-2,TRBV21-1,.,15,TGTGCCAGCAGCAAAGTGGACAGGGAAAAAGATGGCTACACCTTC,CASSKVDREKDGYTF
once,TRBJ1-1,TRBV5-1,.,17,TGCGCCAGCAGCTTCTTACGATACGAGACAGGGAACACTGAAGCTTTCTTT,CASSFLRYETGNTEAFF
.,TRBJ1-1,TRBV5-1,TRBD1,14,TGCGCCAGCAGCTTGGACAGGGGGACCACTGAAGCTTTCTTT,CASSLDRGTTEAFF
once,TRBJ2-5,TRBV2,.,14,TGTGCCAGCACCGGGGGCTGGGCTGGAGAGACCCAGTACTTC,CASTGGWAGETQYF
few,TRBJ1-5,TRBV4-2,.,14,TGTGCCAGCAGCCAAGAACAGGCCACGGGGACCCAGCATTTT,CASSQEQATGTQHF
few,TRBJ2-4,TRBV6-2/TRBV6-3,.,12,TGTGCCAGCAGTTACGAGGGACTCGCCCAGTACTTC,CASSYEGLAQYF
.,TRBJ1-2,TRBV3-1,.,12,TGTGCCAGCAGCCTGAGGGGGAATGGCTACACCTTC,CASSLRGNGYTF
.,TRBJ2-2,TRBV24-1,.,16,TGTGCCACCAGTGATTCCGGCAGGGGGGCCGCCGGGGAGCTGTTTTTT,CATSDSGRGAAGELFF
few,TRBJ1-6,TRBV15,.,14,TGTGCCACCAGCAGAGAATACAAGAATTCACCCCTCCACTTT,CATSREYKNSPLHF
.,TRBJ2-1,TRBV28,TRBD2,14,TGTGCCAGCAGGGGACTAGCGGGACGCAATGAGCAGTTCTTC,CASRGLAGRNEQFF
.,TRBJ2-1,TRBV4-2,.,14,TGTGCCAGCAGCCCAAACCGGCGGGACAACGAGCAGTTCTTC,CASSPNRRDNEQFF
.,TRBJ2-1,TRBV6-5,.,13,TGTGCCAGCAGCCAGCAGCGGTTAATCTCTCAGTTCTTC,CASSQQRLISQFF
few,TRBJ2-2,TRBV4-3,.,14,TGCGCCAGCAATAGGGGTGGGAACACCGGGGAGCTGTTTTTT,CASNRGGNTGELFF
many,TRBJ2-5,TRBV7-3,TRBD2,16,TGTGCCAGCAGCCCCTTCGGGGGGACGACCCAAGAGACCCAGTACTTC,CASSPFGGTTQETQYF
.,TRBJ2-3,TRBV20-1,TRBD2,16,TGCAGTGCTAACAGCCTAGCGGGGGGACGCACAGATACGCAGTATTTT,CSANSLAGGRTDTQYF
.,TRBJ2-1,TRBV24-1,.,13,TGTGCCACCAGTGACCCAGCATTGAATGAGCAGTTCTTC,CATSDPALNEQFF
.,TRBJ2-2,TRBV5-1,.,16,TGCGCCAGCAGCTTGGGGGACACCGGAAAGCTCCGGGAGCTGTTTTTT,CASSLGDTGKLRELFF
few,TRBJ2-1,TRBV7-3,TRBD2,16,TGTGCCAGCAGCTCGACATCTGGACTAGCGGGGGGGGGTGAGTTCTTC,CASSSTSGLAGGGEFF